The TCR beta chain described here comes from a study of T cells after yellow fever vaccination. Study-wide findings and caveats: The study noted that FACS-sorted repertoires could contain abundant clonotypes contaminating from the bulk population. Peak timing came faster in the weaker secondary response, day 5 versus 15.

5'RACE template switching generated TCR cDNA, adding a universal primer site and UMIs. TCRdb re-derived calls from the 5' RACE reads in MiXCR, one entry per CDR3 protein. The data show 250,000 to 300,000 distinct CDR3 sequences, with over 4.5% seen just once and roughly 3.4% held by the top ten. This clonotype was recorded a few times. Its antigen is not known. The CDR3 length is 12 residues. The germline V gene has CDR1 MDHEN and CDR2 SYDVKM. V was clipped by 1 base and J by 8 bases, with 8 bases between them. The sequencing here drew on CD4+ T cells sorted from PBMCs, taken on the day of the yellow fever booster vaccination. J is TRBJ1-1 and V is TRBV28; D is unresolved. The TCR was taken from a man aged 18 to 30 who received the YFV17D yellow fever vaccine. The CDR3 sequence: CASSLLGREAFF. The CDR3 coding sequence is TGTGCCAGCAGTTTATTGGGCAGGGAAGCTTTCTTT. The full variable domain, with the rest looked up from reference TRBV28 and TRBJ1-1, is DVKVTQSSRYLVKRTGEKVFLECVQDMDHENMFWYRQDPGLGLRLIYFSYDVKMKEKGDIPEGYSVSREKKERFSLILESASTNQTSMYLCASSLLGREAFFGQGTRLTVV.